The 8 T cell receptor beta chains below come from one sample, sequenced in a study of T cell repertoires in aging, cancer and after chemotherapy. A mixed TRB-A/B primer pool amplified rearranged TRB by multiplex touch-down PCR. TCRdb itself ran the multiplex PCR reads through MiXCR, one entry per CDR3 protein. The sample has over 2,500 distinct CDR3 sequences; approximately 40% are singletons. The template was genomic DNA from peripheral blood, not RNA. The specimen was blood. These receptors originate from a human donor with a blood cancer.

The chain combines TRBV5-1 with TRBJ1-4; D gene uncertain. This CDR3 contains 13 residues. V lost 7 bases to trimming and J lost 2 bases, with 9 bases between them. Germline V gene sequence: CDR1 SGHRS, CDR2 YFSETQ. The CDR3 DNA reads TGCGCCAGCGCTTGGCAGACTAATGAAAAACTGTTTTTT. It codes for CASAWQTNEKLFF.

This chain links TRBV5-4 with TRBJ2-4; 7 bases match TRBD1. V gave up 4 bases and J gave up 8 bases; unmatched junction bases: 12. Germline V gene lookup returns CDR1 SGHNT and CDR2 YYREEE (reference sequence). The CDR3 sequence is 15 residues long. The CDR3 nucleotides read TGTGCCAGCAGCCCTGACAGGGAACGGATGGACATTCAGTACTTC. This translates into CASSPDRERMDIQYF. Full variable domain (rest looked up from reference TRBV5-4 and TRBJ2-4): ETGVTQSPTHLIKTRGQQVTLRCSSQSGHNTVSWYQQALGQGPQFIFQYYREEENGRGNFPPRFSGLQFPNYSSELNVNALELDDSALYLCASSPDRERMDIQYFGAGTRLSVL.

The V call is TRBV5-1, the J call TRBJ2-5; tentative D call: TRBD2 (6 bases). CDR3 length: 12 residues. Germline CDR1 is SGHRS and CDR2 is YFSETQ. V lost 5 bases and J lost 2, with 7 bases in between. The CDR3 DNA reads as TGCGCCAGCAGGCTAGCGCAAGAGACCCAGTACTTC. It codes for CASRLAQETQYF.

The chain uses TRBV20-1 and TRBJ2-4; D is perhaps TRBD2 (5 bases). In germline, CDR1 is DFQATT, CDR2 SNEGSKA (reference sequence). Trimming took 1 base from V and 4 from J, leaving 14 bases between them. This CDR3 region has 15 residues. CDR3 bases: TGCAGTGCTAGAGCAAGGCTAGCCCAGAAAAACATTCAGTACTTC. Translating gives CSARARLAQKNIQYF.

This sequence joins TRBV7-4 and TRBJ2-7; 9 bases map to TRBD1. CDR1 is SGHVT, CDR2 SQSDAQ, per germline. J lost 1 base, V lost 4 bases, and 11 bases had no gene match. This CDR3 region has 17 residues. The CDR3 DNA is TGTGCCAGCAGCTCATGGGGACAGGGTCTCAGGTCCTACGAGCAGTACTTC. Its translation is CASSSWGQGLRSYEQYF.

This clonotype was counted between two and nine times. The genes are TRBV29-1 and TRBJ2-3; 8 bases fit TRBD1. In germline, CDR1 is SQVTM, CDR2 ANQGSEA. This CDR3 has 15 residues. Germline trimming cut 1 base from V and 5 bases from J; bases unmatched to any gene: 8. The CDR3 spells CSVEGGQVLIDTQYF. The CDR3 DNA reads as TGCAGCGTTGAAGGGGGACAGGTGTTAATAGATACGCAGTATTTT.

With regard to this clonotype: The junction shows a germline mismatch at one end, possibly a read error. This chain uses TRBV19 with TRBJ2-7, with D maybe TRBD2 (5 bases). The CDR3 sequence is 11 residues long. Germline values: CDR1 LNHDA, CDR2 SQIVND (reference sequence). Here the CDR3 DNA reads TGTGCCAGTAGTATTTTCGGGGAGCTGTACTTC. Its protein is CASSIFGELYF.

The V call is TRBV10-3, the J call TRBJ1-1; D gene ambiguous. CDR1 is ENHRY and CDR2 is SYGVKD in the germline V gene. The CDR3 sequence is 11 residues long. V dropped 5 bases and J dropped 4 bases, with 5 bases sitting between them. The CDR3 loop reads CAISPGTEAFF. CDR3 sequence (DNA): TGTGCCATCAGTCCGGGCACTGAAGCTTTCTTT.